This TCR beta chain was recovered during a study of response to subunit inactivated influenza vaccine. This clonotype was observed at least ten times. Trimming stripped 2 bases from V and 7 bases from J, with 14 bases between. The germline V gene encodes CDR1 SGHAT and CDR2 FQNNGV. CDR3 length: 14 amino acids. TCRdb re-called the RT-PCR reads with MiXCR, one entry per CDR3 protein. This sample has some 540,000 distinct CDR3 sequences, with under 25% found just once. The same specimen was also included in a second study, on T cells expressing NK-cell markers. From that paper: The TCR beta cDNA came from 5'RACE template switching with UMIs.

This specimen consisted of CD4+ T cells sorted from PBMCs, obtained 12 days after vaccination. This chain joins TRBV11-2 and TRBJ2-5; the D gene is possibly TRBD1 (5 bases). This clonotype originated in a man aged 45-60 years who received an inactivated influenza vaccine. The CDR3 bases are TGTGCCAGCAGCTTAATCTCAGGGTTGGGGACCCAGTACTTC. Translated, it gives CASSLISGLGTQYF.